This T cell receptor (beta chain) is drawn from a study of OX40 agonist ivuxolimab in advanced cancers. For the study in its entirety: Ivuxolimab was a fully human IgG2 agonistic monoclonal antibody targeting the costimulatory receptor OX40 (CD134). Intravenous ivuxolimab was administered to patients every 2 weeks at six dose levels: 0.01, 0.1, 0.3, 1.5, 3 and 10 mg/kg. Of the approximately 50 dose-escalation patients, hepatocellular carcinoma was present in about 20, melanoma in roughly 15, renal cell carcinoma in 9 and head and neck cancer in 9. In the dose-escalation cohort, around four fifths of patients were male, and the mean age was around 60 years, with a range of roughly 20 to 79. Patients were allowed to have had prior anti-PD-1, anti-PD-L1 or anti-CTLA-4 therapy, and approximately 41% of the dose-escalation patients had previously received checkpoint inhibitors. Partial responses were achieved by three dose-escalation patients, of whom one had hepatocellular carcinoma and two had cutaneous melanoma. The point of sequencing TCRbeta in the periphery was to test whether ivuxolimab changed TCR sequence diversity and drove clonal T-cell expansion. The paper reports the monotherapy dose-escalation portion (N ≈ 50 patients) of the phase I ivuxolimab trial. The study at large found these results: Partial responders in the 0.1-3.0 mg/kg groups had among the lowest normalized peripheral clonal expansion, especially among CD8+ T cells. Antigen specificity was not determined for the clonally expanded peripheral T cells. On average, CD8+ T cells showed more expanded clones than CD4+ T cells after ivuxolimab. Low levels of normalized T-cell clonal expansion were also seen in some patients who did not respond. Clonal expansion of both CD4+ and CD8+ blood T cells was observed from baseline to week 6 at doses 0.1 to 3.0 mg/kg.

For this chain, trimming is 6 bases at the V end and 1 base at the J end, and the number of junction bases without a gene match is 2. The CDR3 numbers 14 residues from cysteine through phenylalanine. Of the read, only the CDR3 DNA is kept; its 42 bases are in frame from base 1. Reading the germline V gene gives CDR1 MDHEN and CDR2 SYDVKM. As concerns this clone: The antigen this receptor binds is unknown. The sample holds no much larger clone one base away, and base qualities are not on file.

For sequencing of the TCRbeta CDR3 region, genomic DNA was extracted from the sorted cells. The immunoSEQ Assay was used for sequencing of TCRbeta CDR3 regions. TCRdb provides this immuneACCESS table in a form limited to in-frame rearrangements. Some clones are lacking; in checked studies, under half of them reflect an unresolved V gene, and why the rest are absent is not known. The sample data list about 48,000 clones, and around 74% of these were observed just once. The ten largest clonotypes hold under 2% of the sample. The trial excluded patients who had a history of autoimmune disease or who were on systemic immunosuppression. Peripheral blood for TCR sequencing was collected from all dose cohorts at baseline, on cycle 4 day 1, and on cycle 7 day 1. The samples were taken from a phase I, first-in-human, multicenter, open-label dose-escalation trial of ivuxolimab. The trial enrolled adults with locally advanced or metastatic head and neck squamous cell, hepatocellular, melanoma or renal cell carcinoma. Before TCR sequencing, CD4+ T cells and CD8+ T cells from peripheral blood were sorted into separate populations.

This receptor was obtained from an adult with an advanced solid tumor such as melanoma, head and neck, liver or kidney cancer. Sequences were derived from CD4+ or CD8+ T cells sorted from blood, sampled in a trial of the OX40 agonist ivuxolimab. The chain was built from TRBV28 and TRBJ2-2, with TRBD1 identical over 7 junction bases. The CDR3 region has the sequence CASSRQGNTGELFF. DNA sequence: TGTGCCAGCAGCAGACAGGGGAACACCGGGGAGCTGTTTTTT.